A single sample gave rise to the 23 T cell receptor delta chains below, sequenced in a study of gammadelta T cells in human blood. TCRdb re-called the RT-PCR reads via CATT. The sample includes 1,200 or so delta-chain clones, 11% of them seen just once. The specimen sequenced was non-Vgamma9Vdelta2 gamma-delta T cells from cord blood. Every receptor here comes from a newborn.

In regard to this clone: With a much larger clone just one base away, this may be a read error. The rearrangement links TRDV1 to TRDJ1; 7 bases are a match to TRDD3. The trim removed 3 bases at V and 0 bases at J, leaving 25 bases unmatched. This CDR3 is 22 amino acids long. Germline V gene data show CDR1 as TSWWSYY and CDR2 as QGS. CDR3 nucleotides: TGTGCTCTTGGGGACACCCAAGCGAAGGGGATAACTGAGGCGTCTTACACCGATAAACTCATCTTT. Residues: CALGDTQAKGITEASYTDKLIF.

This clone was picked up a small number of times. The V and J genes are TRDV2 and TRDJ1, with TRDD3 as a possible D gene (6 bases). This CDR3 spans 20 amino acids. From germline, CDR1 is GEAIGNYY and CDR2 EKD. Trimming took off 3 bases at V and 0 bases at J, with 28 bases between the two ends. The CDR3 loop reads CACDPTKTSSWGLYTDKLIF. In DNA, the CDR3 is TGTGCCTGTGACCCGACAAAAACGAGTTCCTGGGGCTTGTACACCGATAAACTCATCTTT.

In regard to this clone: A much larger clone lies one base from this, so it may be a read error. The gene calls are TRDV1 and TRDJ1; possibly TRDD3 for D (6 bases). The J gene is absent in TCRdb and was assigned here via DNA matching to germline. The CDR3 is 19 amino acids. The germline V gene has CDR1 TSWWSYY and CDR2 QGS. The V gene lost 4 bases and the J gene lost 4 bases, with 28 bases spanning the gap. The CDR3 nucleotides read TGTGCTCTTGGGGTCGACTTTACTGGGACTGGGCCCGCCAACGATAAACTCATCTTT. It encodes CALGVDFTGTGPANDKLIF.

A word on this clone: This may be a read error: a much more frequent sequence differs by one nucleotide. V and J are TRDV1 and TRDJ1; 10 bases are shared with TRDD3. Trimming at V came to 0 bases and at J to 3 bases, leaving 25 bases not matched to a gene. The CDR3 has 23 amino acids. Looked up from germline, CDR1 is TSWWSYY and CDR2 is QGS. The CDR3 bases are TGTGCTCTTGGGGAACTAACTCCCGTCCTACCCACTGGGGGATGTGAGGCCTCCGATAAACTCATCTTT. Amino acid sequence: CALGELTPVLPTGGCEASDKLIF.

As to this clone: One base away lies a much larger clone, so this may be a sequencing read error. V and J are TRAV29/DV5 and TRDJ1, with a possible D match to TRDD3 (5 bases). This CDR3 region has 18 residues. In germline, CDR1 is NSMFDY, CDR2 ISSIKDK. DNA for the CDR3: TGTGCAGTAAGCGCGGGGGGTGAGGGTACACCCTACACCGATAAACTCATCTTT. Translated: CAVSAGGEGTPYTDKLIF. The full variable domain, in which reference TRAV29/DV5 and TRDJ1 provide the parts outside the CDR3, is DQQVKQNSPSLSVQEGRISILNCDYTNSMFDYFLWYKKYPAEGPTFLISISSIKDKNEDGRFTVFLNKSAKHLSLHIVPSQPGDSAVYFCAVSAGGEGTPYTDKLIFGKGTRVTVEP.

By frequency in the sample, this clone is large. Other DNA sequences within the sample encode an identical CDR3. V is TRDV1 and J is TRDJ1; TRDD3 aligns across 9 bases. CDR3 size: 16 residues. The germline CDR1 and CDR2 sequences are TSWWSYY and QGS. Trimming took 4 bases from V and 11 from J; bases not matched to a gene: 17. The CDR3 loop is CALGGHPHSGGSGLIF. In DNA form, the CDR3 reads TGTGCTCTTGGGGGGCACCCTCATTCTGGGGGATCTGGGCTCATCTTT.

By share, this clone counts as large. The V gene is TRDV1, the J gene TRDJ1; 7 bases map to TRDD3. Per the germline V gene, CDR1 is TSWWSYY and CDR2 is QGS. V was clipped by 1 base and J by 0 bases; unmatched bases: 14. The CDR3 spans 19 residues. CDR3 DNA: TGTGCTCTTGGGGAACAACTTCCCGATACTGGGGTCTACACCGATAAACTCATCTTT. This encodes CALGEQLPDTGVYTDKLIF.

This clone is labeled as medium-sized (0.01 to 0.1%). The rearrangement joins TRDV1 to TRDJ1, with 9 bases lining up with TRDD3. This CDR3 region has 18 residues. The germline gives CDR1 TSWWSYY, CDR2 QGS. V dropped 3 bases and J dropped 0; count of bases not matched to a gene: 11. CDR3 residues: CALGDCPYWGTYTDKLIF. In DNA, the CDR3 is TGTGCTCTTGGGGATTGCCCCTACTGGGGGACATACACCGATAAACTCATCTTT.

By sample fraction, this clone is medium-sized. The same CDR3 can be traced to other DNA sequences in this sample. The chain uses TRDV1 and TRDJ1; 12 bases line up with TRDD3. This CDR3 spans 22 amino acids. With 5 bases clipped from V and 0 bases from J, the junction kept 22 bases outside the gene matches. From germline, CDR1 is TSWWSYY and CDR2 QGS. The DNA of the CDR3 is TGTGCTCTTGGGAAAAGAGGCCCTAGGGTACTGGGGGATACCGCCCACACCGATAAACTCATCTTT. Encoded protein: CALGKRGPRVLGDTAHTDKLIF.

As regards this clone: A much bigger clone sits one base away, suggesting this may be a read error. The chain employs TRDV1 and TRDJ1, with TRDD3 matching 8 bases. The CDR3 is made up of 13 amino acids. Trimming cost V 8 bases and J 3 bases; bases outside gene matches: 5. Germline V gene sequence: CDR1 TSWWSYY, CDR2 QGS. CDR3 in DNA: TGTGCTCTTACTGGGGGGTACGCCGATAAACTCATCTTT. It translates to CALTGGYADKLIF.

This clone is labeled medium-sized. Other DNA sequences in this specimen translate into the identical CDR3. The chain combines TRDV1 with TRDJ1, with D possibly being TRDD3 (8 bases). Germline CDR1 reads TSWWSYY; CDR2 reads QGS. The CDR3 sequence is 20 residues long. V was shortened by 0 bases and J by 2 bases, with 25 bases between the two germline ends. CDR3 in DNA: TGTGCTCTTGGGGAACTAGTTCCTACGCCGGGGGATAGTTATACCGATAAACTCATCTTT. Protein: CALGELVPTPGDSYTDKLIF.

This clone was observed a few times. A much larger clonotype is one base distant, so this may be a read error. The sample holds other DNA sequences that translate to the same CDR3. The chain links TRDV1 to TRDJ1; D remains ambiguous. CDR3 size: 23 residues. Germline assignment: CDR1 TSWWSYY and CDR2 QGS. The CDR3 nucleotides read TGTGCTCTTGTTTTAGACGTCCGTTTCTCTACTGCCCTGAGTGATCTATACACTGATAAACTCATCTTT. The encoded protein is CALVLDVRFSTALSDLYTDKLIF.

A word on this clone: With a much larger clone just one base away, this may be a read error. The chain carries TRDV1 and TRDJ1; a possible D gene is TRDD3 (6 bases). Here the J gene came from matching the DNA to germline, since TCRdb omits it. The length of the CDR3 is 19 residues. The ends were cut back, 3 bases at V and 5 bases at J, with 28 bases in the middle. Germline V lookup: CDR1 TSWWSYY, CDR2 QGS. This CDR3 is CALGDPFPYGDGGTDKLIF. CDR3 DNA: TGTGCTCTTGGGGATCCTTTTCCTTATGGGGATGGGGGCACTGATAAACTCATCTTT.

Judged by abundance, this clone is medium-sized. The V gene is TRDV1, the J gene TRDJ1; D is perhaps TRDD2 (6 bases). V lost 4 bases and J 0 bases, leaving 15 bases between the germline ends. Germline lookup yields CDR1 TSWWSYY and CDR2 QGS. The CDR3 spans 16 residues. CDR3 sequence reads: CALGAQAFPYTDKLIF. The CDR3 coding sequence is TGTGCTCTTGGGGCCCAGGCCTTCCCCTACACCGATAAACTCATCTTT.

This clone is categorized as large. This sample also contains other DNA sequences that code for the same CDR3. V is TRDV1 and J is TRDJ1, with TRDD3 identical over 8 bases. Germline V gene lookup returns CDR1 TSWWSYY and CDR2 QGS. Unmatched junction bases numbered 7, after V lost 7 bases and J lost 0 bases. The CDR3 spans 15 residues. The CDR3 region has the DNA TGTGCTCTTGTACTGGGGGCCATCAACACCGATAAACTCATCTTT. Translation gives CALVLGAINTDKLIF.

This clone has just a few counts. A clone one base away is much larger, so this may be a read error. The chain links TRDV1 to TRDJ3; TRDD3 aligns across 11 bases. Germline CDR1 reads TSWWSYY; CDR2 reads QGS. The CDR3 covers 24 residues. The CDR3 bases are TGTGCTCTTAGGGAACTATTAGTTGCCCCTGTACTGGGGGATAGATACAGGGACACCCGACAGATGTTTTTC. This encodes CALRELLVAPVLGDRYRDTRQMFF.

The table lists this clone with a few counts. A much more abundant neighbour one base away suggests this may be a read error. The chain is built from TRDV2 and TRDJ1, with 9 bases matching TRDD3. Trimming cost V 2 bases and J 2 bases; bases outside gene matches: 14. Germline CDR1 reads GEAIGNYY; CDR2 reads EKD. The CDR3 consists of 18 residues. This CDR3 is CACDNGMGDINGTDKLIF. The CDR3 region has the DNA TGTGCCTGTGACAACGGGATGGGGGATATAAATGGGACCGATAAACTCATCTTT.

Worth noting for this clone: A much more abundant neighbour one base away suggests this may be a read error. The chain carries TRDV2 and TRDJ1, with 11 positions matching TRDD3. TCRdb does not report a J gene; here it was assigned by matching the DNA to germline references. Germline CDR1 is GEAIGNYY and CDR2 is EKD. The CDR3 length is 20 residues. CDR3 in amino acids: CAYDTRSYFWGILGTDKLIF. The CDR3 DNA is TGTGCCTATGACACCCGCTCCTACTTCTGGGGGATACTCGGGACCGATAAACTCATCTTT.

Remarks on this clone: Given a much more abundant clone one base away, this may be a read error. This same CDR3 is encoded by further DNA sequences in the sample. The rearrangement joins TRDV1 to TRDJ1; TRDD3 aligns across 12 bases. This CDR3 spans 20 amino acids. Per the germline V gene, CDR1 is TSWWSYY and CDR2 is QGS. The CDR3 DNA reads as TGTGCTCTTGGGGAACATCCGTACTGGGGGATACTGAAGTACACTGATAAACTCATCTTT. Amino acid sequence: CALGEHPYWGILKYTDKLIF.

Within the sample, this clone is large. The chain has TRDV1 and TRDJ1; D remains unclear. Between the trimmed V and J ends, which lost 3 bases and 0 bases, there was a span of 14 bases. CDR3 length equals 16 residues. Germline CDR1 TSWWSYY, CDR2 QGS. CDR3 nucleotide sequence: TGTGCTCTTGGGGACCCCCTGCGACTAAACACCGATAAACTCATCTTT. Encoded protein: CALGDPLRLNTDKLIF.

Judged by abundance, this clone is large. This chain connects TRDV1 to TRDJ1, with D possibly being TRDD2 or TRDD3 (9 bases each). The V and J ends lost 4 bases and 8 bases respectively, with 38 bases between them. CDR3 size: 21 residues. Germline V lookup: CDR1 TSWWSYY, CDR2 QGS. The CDR3, as DNA: TGTGCTCTTGGGGGTTCAGGCCTTCCTACTATCACTTATACTGGGGGAGAGAAACTCATCTTT. This encodes CALGGSGLPTITYTGGEKLIF.

About this clone itself: A far larger clone is only one base removed, so a read error is likely. This chain uses TRDV1 with TRDJ1; 11 bases match TRDD3. The J gene, missing from TCRdb, was assigned here through DNA to germline matching. V lost 5 bases, J lost 2 bases, and 16 bases stayed unmatched. There are 19 residues in the CDR3. Germline V gene data show CDR1 as TSWWSYY and CDR2 as QGS. In DNA, the CDR3 is TGTGCTCTTGGGAGCTACCCCGTACTGGGGGATAATTGGACCGATAAACTCATCTTT. Translation gives CALGSYPVLGDNWTDKLIF.

The V gene is TRDV1, the J gene TRDJ4; TRDD3 matches 8 bases. No J gene is reported in TCRdb; it was inferred here by comparing the DNA with germline. With V trimmed by 0 bases and J by 0 bases, 9 bases remained unmatched. Germline V CDR1 and CDR2: TSWWSYY, QGS. The CDR3 is 17 amino acids. In nucleotides, the CDR3 is TGTGCTCTTGGGGAACTTTCATCTCGGGATACGACCAGACCCCTGATCTTT. Encoded protein: CALGELSSRDTTRPLIF.